This TCR beta chain is drawn from a study of blood T cell repertoires in COVID-19. Study-level background: Material from acute and convalescent COVID-19 was sourced from the United States, Italy and Spain. PBMCs, B-cell-depleted T cells, or T cells were the source of the cDNA or gDNA that made up the material.

CDR3 length: 13 amino acids. The V and J ends lost 0 bases and 6 bases respectively, with 9 bases between them. The germline CDR1 and CDR2 sequences are SGHKS and YYEKEE (reference sequence). Original processing notes: Nucleated cell counts were estimated from reference gene primer amplification. The table came from immunoSEQ multiplex PCR; TCRdb's copy has only in-frame clones and leaves some out. D and trimming were read from the DNA, whereas the V and J calls and clone size are those reported in that table. This table holds over 65,000 clones, around 90% found once. This chain joins TRBV5-5 and TRBJ1-2; possibly TRBD1 for D (5 bases). The specimen was peripheral blood. The receptor was isolated from a human donor in a cohort sampled during active COVID-19. CDR3 in DNA: TGTGCCAGCAGCTTGGAGGCAGGGCATGGCTACACCTTC. Its translation is CASSLEAGHGYTF. Using reference TRBV5-5 and TRBJ1-2 for the parts outside the CDR3, the full variable domain is DAGVTQSPTHLIKTRGQQVTLRCSPISGHKSVSWYQQVLGQGPQFIFQYYEKEERGRGNFPDRFSARQFPNYSSELNVNALLLGDSALYLCASSLEAGHGYTFGSGTRLTVV.